Here is one TCR beta chain with its context. This table comes from immunoSEQ multiplex PCR, and its TCRdb copy is limited to in-frame clones, with some not included. The data show about 680,000 clones, more than 70% seen once. The record originates from a study of Ad26.COV2.S vaccination and SARS-CoV-2 variants. The germline CDR1 and CDR2 sequences are SGHDT and YYEEEE. With 4 bases removed from V and 4 bases from J, the gap between germline ends came to 18 bases. This CDR3 is built from 16 residues. Stated treatment: some 19 received Ad26.COV2.S at low or high dose, single or two shots; five or six received placebo; per-sample allocation not given. At day 63 after the first vaccine or placebo injection, samples were drawn. Cohort 1b enrolled adults aged 18-55 years in Boston.

Sequences were derived from peripheral blood, sampled in a trial of Ad26.COV2.S vaccine versus placebo. This sequence was found in a person between 18 and 65 years old who received the Ad26.COV2.S COVID-19 vaccine or a placebo. The J gene is TRBJ2-1, the V gene TRBV5-6, with D possibly being TRBD1 or TRBD2 (6 bases each). The CDR3 loop is CASSPLARGDYNEQFF. For the CDR3, the DNA is TGTGCCAGCAGCCCCTTAGCGAGGGGGGATTACAATGAGCAGTTCTTC.